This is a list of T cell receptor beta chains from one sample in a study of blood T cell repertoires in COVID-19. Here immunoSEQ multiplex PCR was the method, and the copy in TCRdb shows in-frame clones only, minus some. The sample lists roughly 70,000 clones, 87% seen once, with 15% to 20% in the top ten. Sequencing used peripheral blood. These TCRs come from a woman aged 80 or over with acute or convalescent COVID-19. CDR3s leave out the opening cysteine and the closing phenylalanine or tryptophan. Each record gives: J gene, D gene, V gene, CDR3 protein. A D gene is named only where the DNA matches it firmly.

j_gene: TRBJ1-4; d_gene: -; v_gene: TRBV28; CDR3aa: ASNPYREGGLF
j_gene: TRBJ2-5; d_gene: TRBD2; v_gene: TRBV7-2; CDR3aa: ASSLMLAAQGETQY
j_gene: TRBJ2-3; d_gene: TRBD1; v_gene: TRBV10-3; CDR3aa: AISRDRDSDTQY
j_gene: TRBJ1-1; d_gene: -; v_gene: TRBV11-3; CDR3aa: ASSLNSVTEAF
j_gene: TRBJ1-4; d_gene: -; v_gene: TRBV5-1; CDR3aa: ASSLAGPGEGLF
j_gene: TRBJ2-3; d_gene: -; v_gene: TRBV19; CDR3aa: ASSLSRTDTQY
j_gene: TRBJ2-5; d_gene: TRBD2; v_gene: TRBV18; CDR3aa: ASSPRGRTSGSETQY
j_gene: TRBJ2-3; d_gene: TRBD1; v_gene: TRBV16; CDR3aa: ASSEGGDTQY
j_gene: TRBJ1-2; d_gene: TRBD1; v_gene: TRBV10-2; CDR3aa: ASIGTGGFGYT
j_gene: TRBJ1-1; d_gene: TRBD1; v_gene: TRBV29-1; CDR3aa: SAGQGGTEAF
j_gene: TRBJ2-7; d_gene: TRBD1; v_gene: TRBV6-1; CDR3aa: ASSELGQVTYYEQY
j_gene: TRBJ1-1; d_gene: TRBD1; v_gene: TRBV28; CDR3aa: ASSVTGGKAF
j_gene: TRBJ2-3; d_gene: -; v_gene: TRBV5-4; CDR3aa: ASSLLRDTQY
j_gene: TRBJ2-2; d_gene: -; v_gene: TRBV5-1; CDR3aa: ASSLLGDKNTGELF
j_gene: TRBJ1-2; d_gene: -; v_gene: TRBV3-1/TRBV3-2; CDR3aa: ASSQDARGYGYT
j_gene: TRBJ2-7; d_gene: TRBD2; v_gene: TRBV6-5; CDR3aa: ASSLTSGGVYEQY
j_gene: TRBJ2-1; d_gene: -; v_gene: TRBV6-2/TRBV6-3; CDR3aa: ASSSQTLLAGRKQF
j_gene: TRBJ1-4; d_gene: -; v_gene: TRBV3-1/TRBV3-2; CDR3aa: ASSQSGTTANEKLF
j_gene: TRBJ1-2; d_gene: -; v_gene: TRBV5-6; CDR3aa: ASSLASGYGYT
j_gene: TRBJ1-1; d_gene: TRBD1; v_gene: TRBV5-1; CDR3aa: ASSLNPGQGAFEAF
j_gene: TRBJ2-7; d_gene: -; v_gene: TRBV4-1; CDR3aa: ASSQGPGYEQY
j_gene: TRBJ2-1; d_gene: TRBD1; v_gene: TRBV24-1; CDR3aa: ATSPGQGAQNEQF
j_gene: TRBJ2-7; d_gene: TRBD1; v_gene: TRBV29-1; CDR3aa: SAEGQGAYEQY
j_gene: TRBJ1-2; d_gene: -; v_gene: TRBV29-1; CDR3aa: SAGSSYGYT
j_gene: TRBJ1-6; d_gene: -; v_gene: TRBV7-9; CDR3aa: ASSGSGRNNSPLH
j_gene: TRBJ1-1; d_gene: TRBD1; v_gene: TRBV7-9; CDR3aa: ASRRTGRAWEAF
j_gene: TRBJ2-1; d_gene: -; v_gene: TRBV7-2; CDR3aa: ASSKDWLDNEQF
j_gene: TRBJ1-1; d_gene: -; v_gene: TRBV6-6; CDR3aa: ASSTTDRAF
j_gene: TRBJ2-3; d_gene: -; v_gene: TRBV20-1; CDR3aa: SAPTADTQY
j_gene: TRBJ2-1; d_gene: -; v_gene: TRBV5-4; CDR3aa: ASSNSGPSYNEQF
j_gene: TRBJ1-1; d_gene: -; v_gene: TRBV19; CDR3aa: ASSRIGQGPNTEAF